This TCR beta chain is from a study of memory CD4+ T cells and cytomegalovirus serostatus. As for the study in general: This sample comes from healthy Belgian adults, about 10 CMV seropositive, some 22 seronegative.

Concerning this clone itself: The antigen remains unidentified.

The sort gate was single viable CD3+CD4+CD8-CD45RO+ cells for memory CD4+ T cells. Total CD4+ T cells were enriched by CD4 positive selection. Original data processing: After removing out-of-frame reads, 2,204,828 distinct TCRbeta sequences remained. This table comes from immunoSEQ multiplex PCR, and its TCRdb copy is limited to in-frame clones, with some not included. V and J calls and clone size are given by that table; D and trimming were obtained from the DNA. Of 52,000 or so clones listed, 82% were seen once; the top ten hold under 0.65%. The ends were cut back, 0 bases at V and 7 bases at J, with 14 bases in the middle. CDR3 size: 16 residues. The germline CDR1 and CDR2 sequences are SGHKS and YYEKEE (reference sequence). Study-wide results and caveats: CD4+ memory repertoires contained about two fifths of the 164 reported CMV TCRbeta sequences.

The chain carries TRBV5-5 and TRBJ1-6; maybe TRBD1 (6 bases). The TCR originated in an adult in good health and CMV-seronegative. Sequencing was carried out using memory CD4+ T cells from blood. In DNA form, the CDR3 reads TGTGCCAGCAGCTTGGTACAGGGATCGGGGAATTCACCCCTCCACTTT. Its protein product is CASSLVQGSGNSPLHF.